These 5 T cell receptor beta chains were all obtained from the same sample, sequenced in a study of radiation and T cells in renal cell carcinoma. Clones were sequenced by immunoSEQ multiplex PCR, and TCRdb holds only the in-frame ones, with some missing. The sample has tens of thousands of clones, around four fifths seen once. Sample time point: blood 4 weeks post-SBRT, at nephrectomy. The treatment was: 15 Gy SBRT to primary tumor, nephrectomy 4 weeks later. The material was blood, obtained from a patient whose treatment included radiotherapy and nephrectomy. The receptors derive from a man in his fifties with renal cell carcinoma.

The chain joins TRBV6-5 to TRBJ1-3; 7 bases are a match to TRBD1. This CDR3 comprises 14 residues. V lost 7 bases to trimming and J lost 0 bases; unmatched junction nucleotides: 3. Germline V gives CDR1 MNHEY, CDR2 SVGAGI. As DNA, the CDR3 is TGTGCCAGCACCTCAGGGGGCTCTGGAAACACCATATATTTT. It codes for CASTSGGSGNTIYF.

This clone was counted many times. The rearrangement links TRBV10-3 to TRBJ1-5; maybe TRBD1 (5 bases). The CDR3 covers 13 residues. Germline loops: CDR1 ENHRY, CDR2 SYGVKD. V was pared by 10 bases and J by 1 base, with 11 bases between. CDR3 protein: CASGAGSNQPQHF. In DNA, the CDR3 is TGTGCCAGCGGGGCGGGGAGCAATCAGCCCCAGCATTTT.

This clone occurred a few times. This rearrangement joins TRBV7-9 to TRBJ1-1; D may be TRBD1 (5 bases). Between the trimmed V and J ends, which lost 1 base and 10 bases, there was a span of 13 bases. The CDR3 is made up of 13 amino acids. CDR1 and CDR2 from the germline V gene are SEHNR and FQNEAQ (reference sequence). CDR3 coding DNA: TGTGCCAGCAGCTTAGTAGGGGAAAGGGCAGCTTTCTTT. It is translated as CASSLVGERAAFF.

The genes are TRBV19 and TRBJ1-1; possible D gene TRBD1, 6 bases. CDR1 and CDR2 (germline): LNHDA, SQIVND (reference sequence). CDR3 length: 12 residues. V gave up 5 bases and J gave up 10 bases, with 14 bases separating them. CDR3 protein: CASSPGQTSAFF. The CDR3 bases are TGTGCCAGTAGTCCCGGACAGACCTCAGCTTTCTTT.

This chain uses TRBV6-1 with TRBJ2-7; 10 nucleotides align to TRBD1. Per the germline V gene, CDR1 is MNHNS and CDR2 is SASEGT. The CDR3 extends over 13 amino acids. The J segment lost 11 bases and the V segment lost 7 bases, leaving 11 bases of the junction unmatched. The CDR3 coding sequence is TGTGCCAGCACGCGGGACAGGGGCCCCGTTAAGTACTTC. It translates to CASTRDRGPVKYF.